The entry below gives a single T cell receptor beta chain sequence along with its context. It lacks a known antigen. One base away there is no much larger clone; base qualities are not given. This entry is derived from a study of blood T cell repertoires in COVID-19 (dated by TCRdb to the early 2020s). In terms of the full investigation: The collaborator samples originated in the United States, Italy and Spain and spanned the acute and convalescent phases of COVID-19. The prospective study material was composed of cDNA or gDNA derived from T cells, B-cell-depleted T cells, or PBMCs. Sample metadata almost always included a de-identified subject ID, COVID-19 status, age in years and sex. A freely available public database, intended as a resource for researchers studying the immune response to SARS-CoV-2, is where the repertoires were released. Where HLA class I and class II types were available, the types were taken from metadata supplied by the sample provider, not from assay-based typing. The dataset comprised deeply sampled blood TCRbeta repertoires from subjects exposed to, actively infected with, or recovered from COVID-19. The samples were drawn from the first 160 participants of the ongoing ImmuneRACE study and from some 1,300 subjects provided by 6 global collaborators.

The collaborating institutions used their own protocols to collect whole blood in K2EDTA tubes. For TCRbeta analysis, collaborators shipped samples as frozen whole blood, isolated PBMCs, or DNA extracted from either of those sample types. Points the paper makes about the study in general: The quantity of clinical and demographic metadata differed by source and by participant and was supplied without curation.

The immunoSEQ Assay, a bias-controlled multiplex PCR, was used to amplify TCRbeta CDR3 regions from genomic DNA. The authors' pipeline ran thus. The number of nucleated cells in each sample was estimated by amplification of reference gene primers within the assay. To quantify the absolute abundance of each unique TCRbeta CDR3 rearrangement, sequence reads were collapsed and filtered. For each sample, productive Simpson clonality was calculated by taking the square root of Simpson's diversity index across productive rearrangements. Imported from immuneACCESS, the table was reduced by TCRdb to in-frame sequences with V and J called. These copies leave out some clones; in studies compared against another copy, an unresolved V gene accounts for under half, and the cause of the remainder is not known. V, J and clone size are taken as reported in that table, and D and trimming were inferred from the DNA itself. Present in this sample are about 120,000 clones, over 70% of which were seen just once. The ten most abundant clones make up just under 30% of the sample.

Reading the germline V gene gives CDR1 SGHRS and CDR2 YFSETQ. Including the terminal cysteine and phenylalanine, the CDR3 comprises 17 residues. The only DNA kept is the CDR3, 51 bases in frame from the first base. V is cut by 4 bases and J by 1 base, and the space between the germline ends is 18 bases. Sample: peripheral blood. The TCR comes from a woman in her 70s with acute or convalescent COVID-19. Recombination joined TRBV5-1 with TRBJ1-3; no D gene is confidently identified. The nucleotides read TGCGCCAGCAGCGTAACAGCCTCCTTTGAATCTGGAAACACCATATATTTT. Translated, it gives CASSVTASFESGNTIYF.